A single TCR beta chain is shown here with its context. The data stem from a study of Ad26.COV2.S vaccination and SARS-CoV-2 variants. With V trimmed by 5 bases and J by 0 bases, 4 bases remained unmatched. The CDR3 is 16 amino acids. The V gene's germline CDR1 is MNHEY and CDR2 SVGEGT. The method was immunoSEQ multiplex PCR; TCRdb's version includes in-frame clones alone and lacks a portion of them. The repertoire has about 440,000 clones, roughly 91% of them found once; the top ten carry about 4.5%. Regarding treatment: some 19 received Ad26.COV2.S at low or high dose, single or two shots; about 5 received placebo; per-sample allocation not given. It was on day 63 after the first vaccine or placebo injection that samples were taken.

Sequences were derived from peripheral blood, sampled in a trial of Ad26.COV2.S vaccine versus placebo. The chain is built from TRBV6-2 or TRBV6-3 and TRBJ1-1, with 12 positions matching TRBD1. This TCR was sampled from a person between 18 and 65 years old who received the Ad26.COV2.S COVID-19 vaccine or a placebo. CDR3 in amino acids: CASSGTGGAVNTEAFF. The CDR3 DNA reads TGTGCCAGCAGTGGGACAGGGGGCGCGGTGAACACTGAAGCTTTCTTT.